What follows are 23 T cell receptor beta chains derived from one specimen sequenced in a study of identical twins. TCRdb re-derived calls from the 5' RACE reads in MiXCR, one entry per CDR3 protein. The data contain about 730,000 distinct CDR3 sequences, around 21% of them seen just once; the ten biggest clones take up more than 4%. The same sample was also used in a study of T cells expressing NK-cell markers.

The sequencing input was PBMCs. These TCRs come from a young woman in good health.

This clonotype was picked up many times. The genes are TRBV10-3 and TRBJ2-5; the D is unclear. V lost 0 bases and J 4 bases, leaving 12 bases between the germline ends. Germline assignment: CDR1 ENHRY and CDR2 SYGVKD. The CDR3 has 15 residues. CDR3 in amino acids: CAISESLRLGETQYF. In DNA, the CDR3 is TGTGCCATCAGTGAGTCACTCAGACTCGGAGAGACCCAGTACTTC.

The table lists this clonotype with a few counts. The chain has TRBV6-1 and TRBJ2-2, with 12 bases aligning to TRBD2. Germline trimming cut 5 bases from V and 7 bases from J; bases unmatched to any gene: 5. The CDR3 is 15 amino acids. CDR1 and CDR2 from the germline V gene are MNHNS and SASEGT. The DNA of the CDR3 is TGTGCCAGCAGTCGACTAGCGGGAGAGGGCGGGGAGCTGTTTTTT. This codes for CASSRLAGEGGELFF.

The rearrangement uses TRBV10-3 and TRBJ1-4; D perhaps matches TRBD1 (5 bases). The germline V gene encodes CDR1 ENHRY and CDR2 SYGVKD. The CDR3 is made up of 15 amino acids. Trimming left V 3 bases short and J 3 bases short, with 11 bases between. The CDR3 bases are TGTGCCATCAGTGATAAGGGGCTGGCTAATGAAAAACTGTTTTTT. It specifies CAISDKGLANEKLFF.

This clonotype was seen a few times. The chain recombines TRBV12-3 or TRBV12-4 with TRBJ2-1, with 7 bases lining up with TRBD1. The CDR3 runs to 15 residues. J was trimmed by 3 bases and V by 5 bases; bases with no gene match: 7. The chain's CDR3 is CASSLGDRSYNEQFF. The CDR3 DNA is TGTGCCAGCAGTCTAGGGGACAGAAGCTACAATGAGCAGTTCTTC.

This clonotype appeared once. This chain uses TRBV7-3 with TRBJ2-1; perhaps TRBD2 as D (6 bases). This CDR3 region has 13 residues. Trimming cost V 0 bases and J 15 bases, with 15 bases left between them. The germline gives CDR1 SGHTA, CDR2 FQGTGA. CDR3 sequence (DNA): TGTGCCAGCAGCTTAACCATAGCGGCCCCAGGGTTCTTC. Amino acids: CASSLTIAAPGFF.

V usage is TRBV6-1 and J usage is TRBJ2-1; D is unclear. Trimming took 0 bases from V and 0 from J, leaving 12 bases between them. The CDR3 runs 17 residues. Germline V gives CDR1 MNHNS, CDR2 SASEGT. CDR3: CASSEAPGASSYNEQFF. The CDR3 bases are TGTGCCAGCAGTGAAGCGCCGGGCGCCAGCTCCTACAATGAGCAGTTCTTC.

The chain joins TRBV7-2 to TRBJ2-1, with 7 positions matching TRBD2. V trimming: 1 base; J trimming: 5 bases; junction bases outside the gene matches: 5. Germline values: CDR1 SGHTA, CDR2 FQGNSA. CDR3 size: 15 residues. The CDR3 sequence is CASSLGASGNNEQFF. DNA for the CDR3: TGTGCCAGCAGCTTAGGGGCTAGCGGCAACAATGAGCAGTTCTTC. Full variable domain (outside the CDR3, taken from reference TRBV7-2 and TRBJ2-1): GAGVSQSPSNKVTEKGKDVELRCDPISGHTALYWYRQSLGQGLEFLIYFQGNSAPDKSGLPSDRFSAERTGGSVSTLTIQRTQQEDSAVYLCASSLGASGNNEQFFGPGTRLTVL.

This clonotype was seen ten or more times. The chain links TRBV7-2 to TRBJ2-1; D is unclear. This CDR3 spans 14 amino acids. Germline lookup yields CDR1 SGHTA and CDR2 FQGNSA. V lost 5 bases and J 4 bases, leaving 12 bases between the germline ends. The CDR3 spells CASSPAWQYNEQFF. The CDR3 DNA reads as TGTGCCAGCAGCCCTGCTTGGCAGTACAATGAGCAGTTCTTC. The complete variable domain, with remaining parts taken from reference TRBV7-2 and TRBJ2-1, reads GAGVSQSPSNKVTEKGKDVELRCDPISGHTALYWYRQSLGQGLEFLIYFQGNSAPDKSGLPSDRFSAERTGGSVSTLTIQRTQQEDSAVYLCASSPAWQYNEQFFGPGTRLTVL.

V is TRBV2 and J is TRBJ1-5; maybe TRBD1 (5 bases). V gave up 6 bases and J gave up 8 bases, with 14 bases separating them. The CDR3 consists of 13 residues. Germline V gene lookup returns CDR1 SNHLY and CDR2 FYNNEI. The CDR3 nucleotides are TGTGCCAGCAGGACGGGGGTGGTGAAGCCCCAGCATTTT. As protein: CASRTGVVKPQHF.

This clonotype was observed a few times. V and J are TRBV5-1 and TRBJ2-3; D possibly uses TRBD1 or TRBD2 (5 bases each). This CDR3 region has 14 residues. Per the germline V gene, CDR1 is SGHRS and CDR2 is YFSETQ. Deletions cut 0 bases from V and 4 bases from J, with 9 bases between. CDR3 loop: CASSLVGVPDTQYF. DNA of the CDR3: TGCGCCAGCAGCTTGGTGGGGGTGCCAGATACGCAGTATTTT. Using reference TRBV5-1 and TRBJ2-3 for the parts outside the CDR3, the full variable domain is KAGVTQTPRYLIKTRGQQVTLSCSPISGHRSVSWYQQTPGQGLQFLFEYFSETQRNKGNFPGRFSGRQFSNSRSEMNVSTLELGDSALYLCASSLVGVPDTQYFGPGTRLTVL.

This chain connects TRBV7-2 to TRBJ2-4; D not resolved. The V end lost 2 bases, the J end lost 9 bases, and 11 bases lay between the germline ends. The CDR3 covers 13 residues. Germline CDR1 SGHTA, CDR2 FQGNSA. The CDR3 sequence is CASSLFDPSIQYF. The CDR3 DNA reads TGTGCCAGCAGCTTATTTGACCCCAGCATTCAGTACTTC.

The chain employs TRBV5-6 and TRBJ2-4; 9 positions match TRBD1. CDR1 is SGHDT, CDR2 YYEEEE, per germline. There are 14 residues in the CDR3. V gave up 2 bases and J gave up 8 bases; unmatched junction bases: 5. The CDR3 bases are TGTGCCAGCAGCTTCCGGACAGGGGCGGACATTCAGTACTTC. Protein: CASSFRTGADIQYF.

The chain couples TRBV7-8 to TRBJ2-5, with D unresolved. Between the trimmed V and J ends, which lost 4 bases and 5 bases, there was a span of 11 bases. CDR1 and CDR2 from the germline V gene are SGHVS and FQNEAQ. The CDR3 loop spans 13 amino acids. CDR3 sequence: CASSSTGMETQYF. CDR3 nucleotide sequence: TGTGCCAGCAGCTCCACGGGTATGGAGACCCAGTACTTC.

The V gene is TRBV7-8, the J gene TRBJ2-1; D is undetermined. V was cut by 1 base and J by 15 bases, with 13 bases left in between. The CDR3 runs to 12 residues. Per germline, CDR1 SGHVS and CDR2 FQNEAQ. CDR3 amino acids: CASSLGADSRFF. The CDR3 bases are TGTGCCAGCAGCTTAGGCGCAGATAGCCGGTTCTTC.

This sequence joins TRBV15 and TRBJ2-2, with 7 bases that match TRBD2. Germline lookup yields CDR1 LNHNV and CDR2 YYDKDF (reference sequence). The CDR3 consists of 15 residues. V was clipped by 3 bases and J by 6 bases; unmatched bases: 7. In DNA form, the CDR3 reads TGTGCCACCAGCAGTCATACGGGAGGCGCCGGGGAGCTGTTTTTT. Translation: CATSSHTGGAGELFF. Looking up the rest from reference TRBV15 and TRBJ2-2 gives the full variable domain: DAMVIQNPRYQVTQFGKPVTLSCSQTLNHNVMYWYQQKSSQAPKLLFHYYDKDFNNEADTPDNFQSRRPNTSFCFLDIRSPGLGDTAMYLCATSSHTGGAGELFFGEGSRLTVL.

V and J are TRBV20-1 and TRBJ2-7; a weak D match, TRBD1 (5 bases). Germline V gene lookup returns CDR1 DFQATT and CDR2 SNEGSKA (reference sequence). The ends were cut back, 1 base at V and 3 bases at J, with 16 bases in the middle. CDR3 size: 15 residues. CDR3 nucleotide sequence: TGCAGTGCTAGAGTGGCAGACAGCTTACTCTACGAGCAGTACTTC. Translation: CSARVADSLLYEQYF.

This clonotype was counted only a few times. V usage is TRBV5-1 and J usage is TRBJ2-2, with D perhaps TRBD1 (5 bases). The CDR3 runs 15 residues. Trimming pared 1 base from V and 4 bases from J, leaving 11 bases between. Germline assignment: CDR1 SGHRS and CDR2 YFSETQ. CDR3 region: CASSLRQQSTGELFF. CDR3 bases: TGCGCCAGCAGCTTGAGACAGCAGAGCACCGGGGAGCTGTTTTTT.

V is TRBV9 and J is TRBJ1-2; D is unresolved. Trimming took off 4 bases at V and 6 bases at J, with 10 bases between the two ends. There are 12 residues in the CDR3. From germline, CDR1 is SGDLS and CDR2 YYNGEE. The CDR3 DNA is TGTGCCAGCAGCCCGACACTTGATGGCTACACCTTC. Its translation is CASSPTLDGYTF.

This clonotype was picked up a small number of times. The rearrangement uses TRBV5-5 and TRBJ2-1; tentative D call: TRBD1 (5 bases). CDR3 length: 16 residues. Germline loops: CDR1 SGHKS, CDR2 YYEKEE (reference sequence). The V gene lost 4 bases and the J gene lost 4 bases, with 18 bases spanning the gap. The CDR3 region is CASSRYPPTAYNEQFF. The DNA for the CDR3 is TGTGCCAGCAGCCGTTACCCACCGACAGCTTACAATGAGCAGTTCTTC. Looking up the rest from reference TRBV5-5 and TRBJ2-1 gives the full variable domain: DAGVTQSPTHLIKTRGQQVTLRCSPISGHKSVSWYQQVLGQGPQFIFQYYEKEERGRGNFPDRFSARQFPNYSSELNVNALLLGDSALYLCASSRYPPTAYNEQFFGPGTRLTVL.

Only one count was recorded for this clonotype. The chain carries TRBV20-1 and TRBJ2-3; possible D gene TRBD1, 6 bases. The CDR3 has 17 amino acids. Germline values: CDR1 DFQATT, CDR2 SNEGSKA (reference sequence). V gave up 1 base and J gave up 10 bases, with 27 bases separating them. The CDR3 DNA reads TGCAGTGCTAGAGCACCCGGGACAATAAGAGGAAGGAAGGCGCAGTATTTT. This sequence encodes CSARAPGTIRGRKAQYF.

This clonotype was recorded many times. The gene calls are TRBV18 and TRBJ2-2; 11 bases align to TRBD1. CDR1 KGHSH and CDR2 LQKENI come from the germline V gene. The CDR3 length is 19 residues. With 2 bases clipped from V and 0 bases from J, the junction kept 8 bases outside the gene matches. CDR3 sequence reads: CASSPGQGAPKTNTGELFF. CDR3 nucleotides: TGTGCCAGCTCACCAGGACAGGGGGCGCCGAAGACGAACACCGGGGAGCTGTTTTTT.

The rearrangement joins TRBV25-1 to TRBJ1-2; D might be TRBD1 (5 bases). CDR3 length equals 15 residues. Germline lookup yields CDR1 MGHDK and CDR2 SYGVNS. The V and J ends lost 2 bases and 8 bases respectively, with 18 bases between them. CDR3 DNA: TGTGCCAGCAGTGAAAGTTCAAGGACACGCGTCGGCTACACCTTC. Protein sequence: CASSESSRTRVGYTF.

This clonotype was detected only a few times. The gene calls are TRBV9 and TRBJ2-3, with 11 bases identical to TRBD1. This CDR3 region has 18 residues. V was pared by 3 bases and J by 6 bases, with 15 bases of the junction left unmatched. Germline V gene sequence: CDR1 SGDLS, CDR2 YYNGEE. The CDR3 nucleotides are TGTGCCAGCAGCGCCCCAGTCAGAGGACAGGGGGCATACGATACGCAGTATTTT. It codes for CASSAPVRGQGAYDTQYF. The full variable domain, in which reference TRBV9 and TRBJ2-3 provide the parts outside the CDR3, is DSGVTQTPKHLITATGQRVTLRCSPRSGDLSVYWYQQSLDQGLQFLIQYYNGEERAKGNILERFSAQQFPDLHSELNLSSLELGDSALYFCASSAPVRGQGAYDTQYFGPGTRLTVL.